The rows below give T cell receptor beta chains drawn from one sample of a study of shared clonotypes between healthy human individuals. Only in-frame clones appear in the TCRdb table, and some are missing; sequencing was by immunoSEQ multiplex PCR. The sample includes some 2.4 million clones, 90% to 95% of them seen just once. What was sequenced was naive CD4+ T cells from PBMCs. These receptors all come from a man between 18 and 35 years old in good health. Some clones in this sample may be carry-over from other donors' samples. CDR3s include the opening cysteine and the closing phenylalanine or tryptophan. The order of the fields is D gene, V gene, J gene, clone size, CDR3 DNA, CDR3 protein. A D gene is named only where the DNA matches it firmly. Only part of the rows carry a size: once, few, many, or a class if the clone is expanded.

d_call: TRBD2; v_call: TRBV19; j_call: TRBJ2-3; clone_size: .; cdr3_nt: TGTGCCAGTAGGGCCCTAGCGGGAGCAGATACGCAGTATTTT; cdr3_aa: CASRALAGADTQYF
d_call: .; v_call: TRBV28; j_call: TRBJ2-7; clone_size: .; cdr3_nt: TGTGCCAGCAGTTTAGGTGGCTACGAGCAGTACTTC; cdr3_aa: CASSLGGYEQYF
d_call: .; v_call: TRBV14; j_call: TRBJ2-2; clone_size: .; cdr3_nt: TGTGCCAGCAGCCAGAGGGTGAACACCGGGGAGCTGTTTTTT; cdr3_aa: CASSQRVNTGELFF
d_call: TRBD1; v_call: TRBV9; j_call: TRBJ2-1; clone_size: .; cdr3_nt: TGTGCCAGCAGTGGGACAGGGGACCCCTACAATGAGCAGTTCTTC; cdr3_aa: CASSGTGDPYNEQFF
d_call: .; v_call: TRBV5-6; j_call: TRBJ2-3; clone_size: .; cdr3_nt: TGTGCCAGCAGCGTACCCGGGACGAGACCAGATACGCAGTATTTT; cdr3_aa: CASSVPGTRPDTQYF
d_call: TRBD2; v_call: TRBV27; j_call: TRBJ2-2; clone_size: .; cdr3_nt: TGTGCCAGCAGTTTCCTCCTAGCGGCGAACACCGGGGAGCTGTTTTTT; cdr3_aa: CASSFLLAANTGELFF
d_call: TRBD2; v_call: TRBV28; j_call: TRBJ2-7; clone_size: .; cdr3_nt: TGTGCCAGCAGTTTATCTTCGTGGACTAGCGGGTACGAGCAGTACTTC; cdr3_aa: CASSLSSWTSGYEQYF
d_call: TRBD2; v_call: TRBV28; j_call: TRBJ2-1; clone_size: .; cdr3_nt: TGTGCCAGCAGTTCCCCGGGAGGGGACAATGAGCAGTTCTTC; cdr3_aa: CASSSPGGDNEQFF
d_call: .; v_call: TRBV5-6; j_call: TRBJ1-3; clone_size: once; cdr3_nt: TGTGCCAGCCGAAGCGTGGGGGGCTCTGGAAACACCATATATTTT; cdr3_aa: CASRSVGGSGNTIYF
d_call: TRBD2; v_call: TRBV5-1; j_call: TRBJ2-1; clone_size: .; cdr3_nt: TGCGCCAGCAGCTTAGTAGCGGGAGCTTACAATGAGCAGTTCTTC; cdr3_aa: CASSLVAGAYNEQFF
d_call: .; v_call: TRBV19; j_call: TRBJ2-7; clone_size: .; cdr3_nt: TGTGCCAGTAGTGGGCCCCCGGAATCCTACGAGCAGTACTTC; cdr3_aa: CASSGPPESYEQYF
d_call: .; v_call: TRBV19; j_call: TRBJ1-1; clone_size: few; cdr3_nt: TGTGCCAGTAGGAGAGGATCGAACACTGAAGCTTTCTTT; cdr3_aa: CASRRGSNTEAFF
d_call: .; v_call: TRBV28; j_call: TRBJ1-4; clone_size: .; cdr3_nt: TGTGCCAGCAGTTTTGGCAGGGCGAATGAAAAACTGTTTTTT; cdr3_aa: CASSFGRANEKLFF
d_call: TRBD1; v_call: TRBV5-1; j_call: TRBJ1-1; clone_size: .; cdr3_nt: TGCGCCAGCAGCTTTGACCTCGGGACAGGGGGCTCTCCCAACACTGAAGCTTTCTTT; cdr3_aa: CASSFDLGTGGSPNTEAFF
d_call: .; v_call: TRBV2; j_call: TRBJ2-7; clone_size: .; cdr3_nt: TGTGCCAGCCTAATGAGGGGGGCTGCCTACGAGCAGTACTTC; cdr3_aa: CASLMRGAAYEQYF
d_call: TRBD1; v_call: TRBV28; j_call: TRBJ1-2; clone_size: few; cdr3_nt: TGTGCCAGCAGACGGACAGGGGATGGCGGCTACACCTTC; cdr3_aa: CASRRTGDGGYTF
d_call: .; v_call: TRBV5-1; j_call: TRBJ2-7; clone_size: .; cdr3_nt: TGCGCCAGCAGCTTAAGGCGGAACTCCTACGAGCAGTACTTC; cdr3_aa: CASSLRRNSYEQYF
d_call: .; v_call: TRBV5-4; j_call: TRBJ2-1; clone_size: .; cdr3_nt: TGTGCCAGCAGCTTGGACGTGAGCTCCTACAATGAGCAGTTCTTC; cdr3_aa: CASSLDVSSYNEQFF
d_call: .; v_call: TRBV19; j_call: TRBJ2-2; clone_size: .; cdr3_nt: TGTGCCAGTAGTCGATTCGCTGGAAGACCTAATCGTAACACCGGGGAGCTGTTTTTT; cdr3_aa: CASSRFAGRPNRNTGELFF
d_call: TRBD1; v_call: TRBV6-7; j_call: TRBJ1-2; clone_size: .; cdr3_nt: TGTGCCAGCAGTTACGGGTTGGGGACAGCCTCTGACTATGGCTACACCTTC; cdr3_aa: CASSYGLGTASDYGYTF
d_call: TRBD2; v_call: TRBV7-2; j_call: TRBJ2-5; clone_size: .; cdr3_nt: TGTGCCAGCAGCTTACAAGCGGGAGTTCAAGAGACCCAGTACTTC; cdr3_aa: CASSLQAGVQETQYF
d_call: .; v_call: TRBV28; j_call: TRBJ2-3; clone_size: .; cdr3_nt: TGTGCCAGCAGCTCCACCCCGCCGGGACGGACGAGAGATACGCAGTATTTT; cdr3_aa: CASSSTPPGRTRDTQYF
d_call: .; v_call: TRBV11-2; j_call: TRBJ2-5; clone_size: .; cdr3_nt: TGTGCCAGCAGCGCGGACAGCTGGAAGGAGACCCAGTACTTC; cdr3_aa: CASSADSWKETQYF
d_call: .; v_call: TRBV28; j_call: TRBJ1-1; clone_size: .; cdr3_nt: TGTGCCAGCAGCCTACAGGGACGGGTCACTGAAGCTTTCTTT; cdr3_aa: CASSLQGRVTEAFF
d_call: TRBD1; v_call: TRBV5-4; j_call: TRBJ2-3; clone_size: .; cdr3_nt: TGTGCCAGCAGCCTCGGACAGGGCGTTGATACGCAGTATTTT; cdr3_aa: CASSLGQGVDTQYF
d_call: .; v_call: TRBV25-1; j_call: TRBJ2-7; clone_size: .; cdr3_nt: TGTGCCAGCCGAGGAGGGCGGGACCGGCAGTACTTC; cdr3_aa: CASRGGRDRQYF
d_call: .; v_call: TRBV7-8; j_call: TRBJ1-1; clone_size: .; cdr3_nt: TGTGCCAGCAGCTTAGTGCAGCACACTGAAGCTTTCTTT; cdr3_aa: CASSLVQHTEAFF
d_call: .; v_call: TRBV9; j_call: TRBJ1-3; clone_size: .; cdr3_nt: TGTGCCAGCAGCGTAGAATGGGGACAAAGCACCATATATTTT; cdr3_aa: CASSVEWGQSTIYF
d_call: .; v_call: TRBV5-6; j_call: TRBJ2-5; clone_size: .; cdr3_nt: TGTGCCAGCAGCTTTCGCAGAAAAGAGACCCAGTACTTC; cdr3_aa: CASSFRRKETQYF
d_call: .; v_call: TRBV15; j_call: TRBJ1-2; clone_size: once; cdr3_nt: TGTGCCACCAGCAGAGATTCGAGCCCCTCCAACTATGGCTACACCTTC; cdr3_aa: CATSRDSSPSNYGYTF
d_call: .; v_call: TRBV28; j_call: TRBJ2-1; clone_size: .; cdr3_nt: TGTGCCAGCAGGAGCTATGAGCAGTTCTTC; cdr3_aa: CASRSYEQFF
d_call: TRBD2; v_call: TRBV5-1; j_call: TRBJ2-5; clone_size: once; cdr3_nt: TGCGCCAGCAGTTTAAGTACTAGCGGGGCTCAAGAGACCCAGTACTTC; cdr3_aa: CASSLSTSGAQETQYF
d_call: .; v_call: TRBV19; j_call: TRBJ1-1; clone_size: .; cdr3_nt: TGTGCCAGTAGTATATATGGTAACAGGGAGAACACTGAAGCTTTCTTT; cdr3_aa: CASSIYGNRENTEAFF
d_call: .; v_call: TRBV7-3; j_call: TRBJ2-1; clone_size: .; cdr3_nt: TGTGCCAGCAGCCCAAGGGGGATAGATAACAATGAGCAGTTCTTC; cdr3_aa: CASSPRGIDNNEQFF
d_call: .; v_call: TRBV30; j_call: TRBJ1-1; clone_size: .; cdr3_nt: TGTGCCTGGGGGAAGAGGCAGGGTGAAGCTTTCTTT; cdr3_aa: CAWGKRQGEAFF
d_call: TRBD1; v_call: TRBV28; j_call: TRBJ1-2; clone_size: .; cdr3_nt: TGTGCCAGCAGTTTATTGGACAGGGAGGACTATGGCTACACCTTC; cdr3_aa: CASSLLDREDYGYTF
d_call: .; v_call: TRBV7-9; j_call: TRBJ2-4; clone_size: .; cdr3_nt: TGTGCCAGCAGCCCTGTGAATGGAAACATTCAGTACTTC; cdr3_aa: CASSPVNGNIQYF
d_call: .; v_call: TRBV10-3; j_call: TRBJ2-2; clone_size: .; cdr3_nt: TGTGCCATCAGTCGACGGGGGGACAGTAGCACCGGGGAGCTGTTTTTT; cdr3_aa: CAISRRGDSSTGELFF
d_call: .; v_call: TRBV6-5; j_call: TRBJ2-1; clone_size: once; cdr3_nt: TGTGCCGCGGGGGCGAGGCCAAGCGAGCAGTTCTTC; cdr3_aa: CAAGARPSEQFF
d_call: .; v_call: TRBV7-4; j_call: TRBJ2-3; clone_size: .; cdr3_nt: TGTGCCAGCAGCGCCAGGGGGGGCAGCCCAGATACGCAGTATTTT; cdr3_aa: CASSARGGSPDTQYF
d_call: TRBD1; v_call: TRBV11-3; j_call: TRBJ2-3; clone_size: .; cdr3_nt: TGTGCCAGCAGCCAGGGACAGACTAGCACAGATACGCAGTATTTT; cdr3_aa: CASSQGQTSTDTQYF
d_call: .; v_call: TRBV19; j_call: TRBJ2-7; clone_size: .; cdr3_nt: TGTGCCAGTAGTGCCCTGGGAACCTACGAGCAGTACTTC; cdr3_aa: CASSALGTYEQYF
d_call: .; v_call: TRBV18; j_call: TRBJ1-5; clone_size: .; cdr3_nt: TGTGCCAGCTCACCACCGGTCAGCAATCAGCCCCAGCATTTT; cdr3_aa: CASSPPVSNQPQHF
d_call: .; v_call: TRBV4-2; j_call: TRBJ1-3; clone_size: .; cdr3_nt: TGTGCCAGCAGTCGGGACATCTCTGGAAACACCATATATTTT; cdr3_aa: CASSRDISGNTIYF
d_call: TRBD2; v_call: TRBV4-2; j_call: TRBJ2-3; clone_size: .; cdr3_nt: TGTGCCAGCAGCCAGCCACTAGCGGGAGAAGCAGATACGCAGTATTTT; cdr3_aa: CASSQPLAGEADTQYF
d_call: TRBD2; v_call: TRBV5-1; j_call: TRBJ2-1; clone_size: .; cdr3_nt: TGCGCCAGCAGTGGGACTAGCGGGAGTCGGGTGCAGTTCTTC; cdr3_aa: CASSGTSGSRVQFF
d_call: .; v_call: TRBV10-3; j_call: TRBJ2-7; clone_size: .; cdr3_nt: TGTGCCATCACCAGGACCTACGAGCAGTACTTC; cdr3_aa: CAITRTYEQYF
d_call: .; v_call: TRBV21-1; j_call: TRBJ2-1; clone_size: .; cdr3_nt: TGTGCCAGCAGCACAAACCCCGACAGGGCCTACAATGAGCAGTTCTTC; cdr3_aa: CASSTNPDRAYNEQFF
d_call: TRBD1; v_call: TRBV13; j_call: TRBJ2-3; clone_size: .; cdr3_nt: TGTGCCAGCACCCGACAGGGGGCAACAGATACGCAGTATTTT; cdr3_aa: CASTRQGATDTQYF
d_call: .; v_call: TRBV6-1; j_call: TRBJ1-1; clone_size: .; cdr3_nt: TGTGCCAGCAGTACGGTAGGACTTACTGAAGCTTTCTTT; cdr3_aa: CASSTVGLTEAFF
d_call: .; v_call: TRBV29-1; j_call: TRBJ2-5; clone_size: .; cdr3_nt: TGCAGCGTTTCCCTGGGACGAAGCCAAGAGACCCAGTACTTC; cdr3_aa: CSVSLGRSQETQYF
d_call: .; v_call: TRBV9; j_call: TRBJ1-6; clone_size: .; cdr3_nt: TGTGCCAGCAGCGGTCTGGGTAATTCACCCCTCCACTTT; cdr3_aa: CASSGLGNSPLHF